The clone carrying this T cell receptor (beta chain) was recorded at least ten times. Its antigen is unidentified. These data are taken from a study of T cells after yellow fever vaccination. General study findings and limits: From the bulk population, abundant clonotypes could contaminate and appear within FACS-sorted repertoires.

CDR3 length equals 14 residues. Germline-derived CDR1 and CDR2 are MNHNS and SASEGT. The ends lost 5 bases at V and 7 bases at J; junction bases unmatched: 6. The TCR cDNA carried a universal primer site and UMIs from 5'RACE template switching. TCRdb recomputed calls from the 5' RACE reads with MiXCR, one row per CDR3 protein. In the table there are roughly 330,000 distinct CDR3 sequences, approximately 4% of which are singletons. Sequenced here: PBMCs, sampled 5 days after the yellow fever booster vaccination. V is TRBV6-1 and J is TRBJ2-1; TRBD1 matches 9 bases. The sequence was obtained from a man aged 18 to 29 who received the YFV17D yellow fever vaccine. Here the CDR3 reads CASSTHRGLNEQFF. CDR3 sequence (DNA): TGTGCCAGCAGTACCCACAGGGGGCTTAATGAGCAGTTCTTC.